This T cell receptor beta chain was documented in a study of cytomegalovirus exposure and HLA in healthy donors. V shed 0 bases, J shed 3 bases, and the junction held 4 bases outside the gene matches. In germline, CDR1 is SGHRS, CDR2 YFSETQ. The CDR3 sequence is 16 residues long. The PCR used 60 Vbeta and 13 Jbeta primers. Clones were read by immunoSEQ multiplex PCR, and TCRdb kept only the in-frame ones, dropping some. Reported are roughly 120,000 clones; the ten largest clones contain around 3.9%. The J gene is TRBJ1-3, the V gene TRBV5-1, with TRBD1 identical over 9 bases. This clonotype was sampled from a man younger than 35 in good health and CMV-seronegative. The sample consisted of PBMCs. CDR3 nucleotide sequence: TGCGCCAGCAGCTTGGGAGACAGGGGGTATGGAAACACCATATATTTT. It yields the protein CASSLGDRGYGNTIYF.